The TCR beta chain under discussion was sequenced for a study of cytomegalovirus exposure and HLA in healthy donors. Germline CDR1 SEHNR, CDR2 FQNEAQ (reference sequence). This CDR3 region has 15 residues. This clone was detected a few times. Mismatch with germline at one junction end may stem from a read error. In the PCR, 60 Vbeta and 13 Jbeta primers were used. Method: immunoSEQ multiplex PCR; TCRdb's copy keeps in-frame clones and lacks some. Among 40,000 or so clones, roughly three quarters were seen once, and the ten largest hold 7.5% to 8.5%. The chain uses TRBV7-9 and TRBJ1-2; 9 bases are a match to TRBD1. The source of this sequence is a woman in her 30s in good health and CMV-seropositive. Specimen: PBMCs. The CDR3 DNA reads as TGTTCCAGCAGCTCACAGGGGGCGCATGACTATGGCTACACCTTC. Its protein product is CSSSSQGAHDYGYTF.